This TCR beta chain was identified during a study of cytomegalovirus exposure and HLA in healthy donors. There are 15 residues in the CDR3. The trim removed 8 bases at V and 5 bases at J, leaving 11 bases unmatched. CDR1 is GTSNPN and CDR2 is SVGIG in the germline V gene (reference sequence). Primers: 60 Vbeta forward and 13 Jbeta reverse. Produced via immunoSEQ multiplex PCR; TCRdb's table is partial and in-frame only. This sample has roughly 180,000 clones, with 70% to 90% found just once. This clonotype was obtained from a man aged 18 to 29 in good health and CMV-seropositive. The chain carries TRBV30 and TRBJ2-2, with 10 nucleotides matching TRBD1. The sample was PBMCs. This chain's CDR3 is CATQWTGGRTGELFF. The CDR3 DNA reads as TGTGCCACTCAATGGACAGGGGGAAGGACCGGGGAGCTGTTTTTT.